The present T cell receptor (beta chain) was sequenced within a study of T cell responses to AZD1222 COVID-19 vaccine. TCRdb's table, derived via immunoSEQ multiplex PCR, lists solely in-frame clones and lacks some. Of approximately 160,000 clones listed, 85% to 95% are singletons. The CDR3 runs to 15 residues. Germline CDR1 ENHRY, CDR2 SYGVKD. V lost 8 bases to trimming and J lost 0 bases, with 16 bases between them. This clone was observed once. What it binds is unknown. Points from the study as a whole: Most donors were white British and more were female, and clonal diversity was possibly underestimated.

The clonotype comes from an adult in good health. The chain combines TRBV10-3 with TRBJ1-2, with D perhaps matching TRBD1 (5 bases). The sequences come from peripheral blood, collected on day 0 of AZD1222 vaccination. CDR3 bases: TGTGCCATCTCTGGGACCGCCCTGTCTAACTATGGCTACACCTTC. Translation: CAISGTALSNYGYTF.